This T cell receptor (beta chain) was observed in a study of neurological immune-mediated disorders. Whole-study findings and limits: TCR-beta repertoires seemed private in all groups, with no expanded CDR3 amino acid sequences shared.

The sample holds a few counts of this clonotype. The antigen remains unidentified. The starting material, 2 million PBMCs stored at -80 C, gave rise to the unsorted libraries. The cDNA came from 5'RACE with 10-nucleotide random UMIs. TCRdb used MiXCR to reprocess the 5' RACE reads, holding one entry per CDR3 protein. The profile covers approximately 58,000 distinct CDR3 sequences, with about an eighth appearing a single time and 1.8% taken by the ten largest. The CDR3 totals 15 residues. The germline V gene encodes CDR1 SGHAT and CDR2 FQNNGV. The trim removed 3 bases at V and 3 bases at J, leaving 3 bases unmatched.

This chain connects TRBV11-2 to TRBJ2-2, with 8 bases lining up with TRBD2. The receptor was derived from a man in his sixties in good health. The sequenced sample was PBMCs. CDR3 residues: CASSFGGADTGELFF. CDR3 bases: TGTGCCAGCAGCTTCGGGGGGGCTGACACCGGGGAGCTGTTTTTT.